These 5 T cell receptor beta chains came from one sample sequenced in a study of T cell repertoires in cytomegalovirus infection. Antigens for these TCRs are unknown. Using its own MiXCR run on the reads, TCRdb lists one record per CDR3 protein. This sample has 100,000 to 150,000 distinct CDR3 sequences, with roughly 25% found just once. Sequencing was carried out using PBMCs, sequenced either directly or after in vitro stimulation (not recorded which). All receptors come from a human donor in good health (CMV status not recorded). Some clones in this sample may be carry-over from other donors' samples.

The gene calls are TRBV19 and TRBJ1-5, with unresolved D. This CDR3 spans 13 amino acids. The V end was cut by 3 bases, the J end by 6 bases, with 9 bases between. Per germline, CDR1 LNHDA and CDR2 SQIVND (reference sequence). CDR3 in amino acids: CASSMTRAQPQHF. CDR3 bases: TGTGCCAGTAGTATGACAAGGGCTCAGCCCCAGCATTTT.

CDR3 loop: CSVVGLAGIGPSEQYF. The DNA for the CDR3 is TGCAGCGTAGTGGGACTAGCGGGCATAGGGCCTTCCGAGCAGTACTTC. The chain combines TRBV29-1 with TRBJ2-7, with TRBD2 identical over 12 bases. The CDR3 totals 16 residues. V shed 6 bases, J shed 6 bases, and the junction held 15 bases outside the gene matches. Germline V gene lookup returns CDR1 SQVTM and CDR2 ANQGSEA.

The chain has TRBV6-8 and TRBJ2-1; tentative D call: TRBD2 (6 bases). The germline V gene encodes CDR1 MNHGY and CDR2 SAAAGT. The V end lost 6 bases, the J end lost 0 bases, and 12 bases lay between the germline ends. This CDR3 spans 15 amino acids. The CDR3 protein is CASRRGGSSYNEQFF. As DNA, the CDR3 is TGTGCCAGCAGGCGGGGCGGATCCTCCTACAATGAGCAGTTCTTC.

This clonotype has a count of ten or more. V is TRBV6-2 or TRBV6-3 and J is TRBJ2-3; 7 bases align to TRBD1. J gave up 1 base and V 10 bases, and 8 bases lay outside the gene matches. The CDR3 has 14 amino acids. Germline V gene lookup returns CDR1 MNHEY and CDR2 SVGEGT. CDR3 amino acids: CATDTGQRTDTQYF. CDR3 nucleotides: TGTGCCACAGACACGGGACAGCGCACAGATACGCAGTATTTT.

This clonotype was seen repeatedly, ten times or more. V gene TRBV7-9 combines with J gene TRBJ1-4; D gene ambiguous. V shed 3 bases and J shed 3 bases, with 8 bases lying between them. Germline V lookup: CDR1 SEHNR, CDR2 FQNEAQ (reference sequence). The CDR3 length is 14 residues. The CDR3 here is CASSFGEPNEKLFF. CDR3 nucleotide sequence: TGTGCCAGCAGCTTCGGAGAGCCTAATGAAAAACTGTTTTTT.